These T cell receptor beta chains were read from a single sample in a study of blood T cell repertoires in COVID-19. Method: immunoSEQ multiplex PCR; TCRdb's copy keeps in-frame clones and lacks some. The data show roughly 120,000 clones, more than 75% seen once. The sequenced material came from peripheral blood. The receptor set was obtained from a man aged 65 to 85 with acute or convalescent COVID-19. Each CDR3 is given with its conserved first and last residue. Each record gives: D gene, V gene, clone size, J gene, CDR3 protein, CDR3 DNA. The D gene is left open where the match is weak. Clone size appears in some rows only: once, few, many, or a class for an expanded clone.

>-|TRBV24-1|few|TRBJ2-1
CATSDLQGRYNEQFF
TGTGCCACCAGTGATTTACAGGGTCGCTACAATGAGCAGTTCTTC
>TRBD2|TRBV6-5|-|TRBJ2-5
CASRTSGRRQETQYF
TGTGCCAGCCGGACTAGCGGGCGACGCCAAGAGACCCAGTACTTC
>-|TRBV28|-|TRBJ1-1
CASSPGGYAEAFF
TGTGCCAGCAGCCCAGGCGGGTACGCTGAAGCTTTCTTT
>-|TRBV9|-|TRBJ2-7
CASSPGGSSSYEQYF
TGTGCCAGCAGTCCAGGAGGCAGTAGCTCCTACGAGCAGTACTTC
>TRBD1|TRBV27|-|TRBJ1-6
CASSFLDRGTPLHF
TGTGCCAGCAGTTTCCTGGACAGGGGAACACCCCTCCACTTT
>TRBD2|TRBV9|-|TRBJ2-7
CASSVGGGGTYEQYF
TGTGCCAGCAGCGTAGGAGGCGGGGGGACATACGAGCAGTACTTC
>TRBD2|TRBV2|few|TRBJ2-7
CASSEPGLAGDFYEQYF
TGTGCCAGCAGTGAACCCGGACTAGCGGGGGACTTCTACGAGCAGTACTTC
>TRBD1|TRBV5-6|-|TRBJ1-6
CASSEDRASSYNSPLHF
TGTGCCAGCAGCGAAGACAGGGCGAGCTCCTATAATTCACCCCTCCACTTT
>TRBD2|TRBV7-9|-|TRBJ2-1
CASSFGGLPSNEQFF
TGTGCCAGCAGCTTTGGGGGACTACCTAGTAATGAGCAGTTCTTC
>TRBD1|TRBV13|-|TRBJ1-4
CASKNGTGGWGQTTNEKLFF
TGTGCCAGCAAGAACGGGACAGGGGGCTGGGGGCAGACAACTAATGAAAAACTGTTTTTT
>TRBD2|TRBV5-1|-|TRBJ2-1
CASSRGRTSGRDPLHNEQFF
TGCGCCAGCAGTAGGGGTAGGACTAGCGGACGGGACCCACTACACAATGAGCAGTTCTTC
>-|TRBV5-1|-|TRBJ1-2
CASSSSRGGYTF
TGCGCCAGCAGCTCCTCACGGGGTGGCTACACCTTC
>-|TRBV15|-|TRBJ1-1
CATSSPPGAAINTEAFF
TGTGCCACCAGCAGCCCTCCTGGGGCGGCTATTAACACTGAAGCTTTCTTT
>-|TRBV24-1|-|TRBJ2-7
CATSSGQGEQYF
TGTGCCACCAGTAGCGGGCAGGGCGAGCAGTACTTC
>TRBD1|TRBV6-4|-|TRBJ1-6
CASSQQGNSPLHF
TGTGCCAGCTCACAACAGGGGAATTCACCCCTCCACTTT
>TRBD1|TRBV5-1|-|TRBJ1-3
CASSSAPGGTGNTIYF
TGCGCCAGCAGCTCAGCCCCAGGGGGTACTGGAAACACCATATATTTT
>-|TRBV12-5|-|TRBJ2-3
CASGLSRVTDTQYF
TGTGCTAGTGGTTTGAGCAGGGTCACAGATACGCAGTATTTT
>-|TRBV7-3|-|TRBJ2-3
CASSQKGGITDTQYF
TGTGCCAGCAGCCAAAAGGGGGGGATCACAGATACGCAGTATTTT
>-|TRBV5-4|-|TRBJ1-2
CASSPGILVTGYTF
TGTGCCAGCAGCCCAGGGATACTGGTCACTGGCTACACCTTC
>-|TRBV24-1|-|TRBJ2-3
CATSDLLADSSTDTQYF
TGTGCCACCAGTGATTTGCTGGCCGACTCTAGCACAGATACGCAGTATTTT
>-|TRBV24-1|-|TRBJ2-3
CATSDTGGGARTDTQYF
TGTGCCACCAGTGATACCGGAGGGGGGGCACGCACAGATACGCAGTATTTT
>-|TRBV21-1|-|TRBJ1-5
CASSIPRDGLTEPQHF
TGTGCCAGCAGCATACCCCGGGACGGACTAACGGAGCCCCAGCATTTT
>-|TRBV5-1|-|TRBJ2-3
CASSPGISTEDTQYF
TGCGCCAGCAGCCCAGGGATCTCAACCGAGGATACGCAGTATTTT
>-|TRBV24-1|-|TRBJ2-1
CATSDPGSSYNEQFF
TGTGCCACCAGTGACCCCGGGAGCTCCTACAATGAGCAGTTCTTC
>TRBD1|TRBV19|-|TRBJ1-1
CASSNSGTGGFTEAFF
TGTGCCAGTAGTAATTCCGGGACAGGGGGTTTCACTGAAGCTTTCTTT
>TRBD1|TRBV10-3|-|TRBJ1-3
CAISDTGAGNTIYF
TGTGCCATCAGTGACACAGGGGCTGGAAACACCATATATTTT
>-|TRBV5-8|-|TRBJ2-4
CASSYRTVLIAKNIQYF
TGTGCCAGCAGCTACCGGACAGTTTTAATAGCCAAAAACATTCAGTACTTC
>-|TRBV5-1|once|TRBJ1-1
CASSLSQVGTEAFF
TGCGCCAGCAGCTTGAGTCAGGTCGGCACTGAAGCTTTCTTT